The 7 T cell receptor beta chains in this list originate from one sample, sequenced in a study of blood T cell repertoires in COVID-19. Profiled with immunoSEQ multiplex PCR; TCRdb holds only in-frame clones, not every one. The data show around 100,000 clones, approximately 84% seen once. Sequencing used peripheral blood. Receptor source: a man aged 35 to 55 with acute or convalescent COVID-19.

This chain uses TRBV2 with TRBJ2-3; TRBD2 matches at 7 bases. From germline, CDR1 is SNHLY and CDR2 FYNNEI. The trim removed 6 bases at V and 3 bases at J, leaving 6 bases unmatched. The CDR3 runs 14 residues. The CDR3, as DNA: TGTGCCAGCAGGGGCCTTAGCGGGACAGATACGCAGTATTTT. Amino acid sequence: CASRGLSGTDTQYF.

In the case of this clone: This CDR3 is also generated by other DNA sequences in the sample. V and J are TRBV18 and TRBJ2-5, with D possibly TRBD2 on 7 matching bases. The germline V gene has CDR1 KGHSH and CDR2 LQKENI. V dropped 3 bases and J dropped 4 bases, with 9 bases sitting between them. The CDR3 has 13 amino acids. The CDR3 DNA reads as TGTGCCAGCTCACCGGGAGGGGGAGAGACCCAGTACTTC. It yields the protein CASSPGGGETQYF.

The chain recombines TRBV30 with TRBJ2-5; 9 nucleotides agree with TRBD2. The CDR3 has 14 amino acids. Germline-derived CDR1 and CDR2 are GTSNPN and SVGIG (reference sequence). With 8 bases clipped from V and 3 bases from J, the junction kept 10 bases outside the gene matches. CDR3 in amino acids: CAVTRASGKETQYF. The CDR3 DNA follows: TGTGCCGTTACGCGTGCTAGCGGGAAAGAGACCCAGTACTTC. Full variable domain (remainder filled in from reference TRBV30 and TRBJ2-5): SQTIHQWPATLVQPVGSPLSLECTVEGTSNPNLYWYRQAAGRGLQLLFYSVGIGQISSEVPQNLSASRPQDRQFILSSKKLLLSDSGFYLCAVTRASGKETQYFGPGTRLLVL.

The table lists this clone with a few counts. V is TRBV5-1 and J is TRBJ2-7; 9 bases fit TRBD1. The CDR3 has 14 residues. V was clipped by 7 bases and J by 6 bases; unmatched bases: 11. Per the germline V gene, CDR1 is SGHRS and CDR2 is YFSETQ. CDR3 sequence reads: CASAEGDRVGEQYF. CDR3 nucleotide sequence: TGCGCCAGCGCGGAGGGGGACAGGGTGGGCGAGCAGTACTTC.

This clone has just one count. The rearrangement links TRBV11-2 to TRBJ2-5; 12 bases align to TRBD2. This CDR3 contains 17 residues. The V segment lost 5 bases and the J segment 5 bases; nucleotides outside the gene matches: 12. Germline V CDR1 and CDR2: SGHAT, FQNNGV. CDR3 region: CASSEASGGARLETQYF. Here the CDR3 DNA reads TGTGCCAGCAGCGAGGCTAGCGGGGGGGCAAGACTCGAGACCCAGTACTTC.

The DNA of the CDR3 is TGTGCCAGCACCCGGGTGGAAATTCCCTACGAGCAGTACTTC. It yields the protein CASTRVEIPYEQYF. The chain uses TRBV6-5 and TRBJ2-7; D uncertain. Germline CDR1 and CDR2: MNHEY and SVGAGI. V was pared by 7 bases and J by 2 bases, with 15 bases between. CDR3 size: 14 residues.

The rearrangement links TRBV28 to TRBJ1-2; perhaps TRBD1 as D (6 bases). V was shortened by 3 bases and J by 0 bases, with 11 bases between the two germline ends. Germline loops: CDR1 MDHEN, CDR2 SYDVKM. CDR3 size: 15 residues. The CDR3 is CASSFEDRTNYGYTF. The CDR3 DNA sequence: TGTGCCAGCAGTTTCGAAGACAGGACTAACTATGGCTACACCTTC.